These 2 T cell receptor delta chains were sequenced from one sample in a study of γδ T cells in repeated Plasmodium falciparum infection. Flow sorting of PBMC yielded separate Vgamma9/Vdelta2+ and Vdelta2-negative gammadelta T cell populations for bulk repertoire analysis. TCRdb called clones from the multiplex PCR reads again using CATT. The sample yields some 100,000 delta-chain clones, approximately 1.5% seen once. The specimen sequenced was gamma-delta T cells from blood. These receptors all stem from a pool of human donors (malaria-infected and uninfected, not separated).

This clone was found a few times. The TCRdb record carries a much larger clone's protein, which differs from this DNA's translation at residue 8; a read error is the likely cause, and the protein listed here is the DNA translation. The V gene is TRDV2, the J gene TRDJ1, with D possibly TRDD3 on 5 matching bases. TCRdb offers no J gene call, so here the DNA was matched to germline to obtain one. CDR1 and CDR2 from the germline V gene are GEAIGNYY and EKD. CDR3 length equals 14 residues. Trimming cost V 3 bases and J 1 base, with 11 bases left between them. This CDR3 reads CACDGISTTDKLIF. The CDR3, as DNA: TGTGCCTGTGACGGGATTAGTACCACCGATAAACTCATCTTT.

This clone was observed a few times. A read error likely explains why the TCRdb protein, taken from a much larger clone, differs from this DNA's translation at residue 20; the protein shown is translated from the DNA. Here the CDR3 DNA reads TGTGCTCTTGGGGACTACCACCGCCCTACGTACGATTGGACGGGCGCCACCAATAAACCCATCTTT. It is translated as CALGDYHRPTYDWTGATNKPIF. The V gene call is TRDV1, and the J gene call is absent; the DNA was not compared with TRDD3, the D call given in the table. CDR3 length: 22 residues. CDR1 is TSWWSYY, CDR2 QGS, per germline.